The subject of this entry is one TCR beta chain. This record comes from a study of blood T cell repertoires in COVID-19. The CDR3 totals 16 residues. Per germline, CDR1 KGHDR and CDR2 SFDVKD. V lost 4 bases to trimming and J lost 0 bases; unmatched junction nucleotides: 6. In the original workflow: Amplification of reference gene primers provided the estimated nucleated cell counts. Generated by immunoSEQ multiplex PCR, the TCRdb table keeps only in-frame clones and is missing some. D and trimming come from the DNA, and the V and J calls and clone size come from that table. The data hold under 200,000 clones, with over 75% observed a single time.

Sequenced sample: PBMCs or T cells enriched from blood (not recorded which). The chain recombines TRBV24-1 with TRBJ2-3; TRBD1 matches 7 bases. This TCR was sampled from a man between 50 and 59 years old who had recovered from COVID-19. CDR3 sequence (DNA): TGTGCCACCAGTGACGGGACAGCGACCAGCACAGATACGCAGTATTTT. It translates to CATSDGTATSTDTQYF.